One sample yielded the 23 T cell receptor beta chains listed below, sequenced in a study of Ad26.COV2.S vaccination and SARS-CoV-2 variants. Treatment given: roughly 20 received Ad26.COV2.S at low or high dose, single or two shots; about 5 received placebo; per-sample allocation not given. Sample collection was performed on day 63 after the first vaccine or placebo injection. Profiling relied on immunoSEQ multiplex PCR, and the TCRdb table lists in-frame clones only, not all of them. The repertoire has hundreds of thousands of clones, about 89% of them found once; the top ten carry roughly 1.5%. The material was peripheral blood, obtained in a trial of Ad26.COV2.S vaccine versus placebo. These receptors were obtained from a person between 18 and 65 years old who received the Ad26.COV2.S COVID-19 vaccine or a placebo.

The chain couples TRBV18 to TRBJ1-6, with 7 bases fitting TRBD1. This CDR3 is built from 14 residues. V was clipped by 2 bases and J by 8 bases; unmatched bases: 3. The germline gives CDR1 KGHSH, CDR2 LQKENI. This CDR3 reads CASSPTGVDSPLHF. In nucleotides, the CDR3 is TGTGCCAGCTCACCAACAGGGGTGGATTCACCCCTCCACTTT.

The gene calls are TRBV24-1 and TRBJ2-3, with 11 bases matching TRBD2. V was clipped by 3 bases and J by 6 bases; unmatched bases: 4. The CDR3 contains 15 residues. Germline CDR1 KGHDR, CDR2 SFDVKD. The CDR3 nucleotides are TGTGCCACCAGTGATAGCCGGACTAGCGGGGATACGCAGTATTTT. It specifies CATSDSRTSGDTQYF.

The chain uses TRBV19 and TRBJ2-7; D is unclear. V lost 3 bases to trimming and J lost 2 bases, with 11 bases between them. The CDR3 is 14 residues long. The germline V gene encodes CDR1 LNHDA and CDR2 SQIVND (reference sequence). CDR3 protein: CASSIGSRTYEQYF. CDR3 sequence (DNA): TGTGCCAGTAGTATCGGTTCGCGGACCTACGAGCAGTACTTC.

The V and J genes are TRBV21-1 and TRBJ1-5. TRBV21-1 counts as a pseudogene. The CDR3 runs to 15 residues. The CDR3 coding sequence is TGTGCCAGCGGTACGGCAGAATATAGCAATCAGCCCCAGCATTTT. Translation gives CASGTAEYSNQPQHF.

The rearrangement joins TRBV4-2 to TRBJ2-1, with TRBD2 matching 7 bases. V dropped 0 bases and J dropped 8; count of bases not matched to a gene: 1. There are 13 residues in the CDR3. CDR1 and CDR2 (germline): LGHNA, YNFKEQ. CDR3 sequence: CASSQDSGYEQFF. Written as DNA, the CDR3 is TGTGCCAGCAGCCAAGATAGCGGGTATGAGCAGTTCTTC.

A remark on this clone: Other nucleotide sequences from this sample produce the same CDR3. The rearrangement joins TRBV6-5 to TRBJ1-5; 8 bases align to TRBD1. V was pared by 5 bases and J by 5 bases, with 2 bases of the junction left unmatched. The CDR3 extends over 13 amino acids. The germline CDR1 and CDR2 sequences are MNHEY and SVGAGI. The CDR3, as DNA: TGTGCCAGCAGTCGGACAGGGTATCAGCCCCAGCATTTT. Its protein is CASSRTGYQPQHF.

The CDR3 loop is CASSLRGAVSYNEQFF. Written as DNA, the CDR3 is TGTGCCAGCAGCTTGAGGGGTGCGGTCTCCTACAATGAGCAGTTCTTC. This chain joins TRBV7-2 and TRBJ2-1; D could derive from TRBD1 or TRBD2 (5 bases each). Between the trimmed V and J ends, which lost 3 bases and 0 bases, there was a span of 12 bases. The CDR3 is 16 residues long. Looked up from germline, CDR1 is SGHTA and CDR2 is FQGNSA.

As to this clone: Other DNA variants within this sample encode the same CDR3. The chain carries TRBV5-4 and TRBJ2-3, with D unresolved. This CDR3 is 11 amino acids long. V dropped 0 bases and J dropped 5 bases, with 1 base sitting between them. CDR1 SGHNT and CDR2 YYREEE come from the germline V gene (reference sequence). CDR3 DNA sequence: TGTGCCAGCAGCTTGGGAGATACGCAGTATTTT. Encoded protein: CASSLGDTQYF.

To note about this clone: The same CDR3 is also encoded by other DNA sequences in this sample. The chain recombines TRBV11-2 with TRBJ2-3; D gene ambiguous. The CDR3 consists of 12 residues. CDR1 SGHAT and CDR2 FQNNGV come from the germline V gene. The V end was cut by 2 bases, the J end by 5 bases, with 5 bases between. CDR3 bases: TGTGCCAGCAGCTTAACTCTAGATACGCAGTATTTT. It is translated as CASSLTLDTQYF.

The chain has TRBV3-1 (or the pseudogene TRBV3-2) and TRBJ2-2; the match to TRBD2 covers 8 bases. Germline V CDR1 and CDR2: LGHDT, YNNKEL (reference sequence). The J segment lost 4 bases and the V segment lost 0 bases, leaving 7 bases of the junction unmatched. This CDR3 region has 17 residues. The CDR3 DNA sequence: TGTGCCAGCAGCCAAGAACCGCCGGGGGGGTCCACCGGGGAGCTGTTTTTT. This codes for CASSQEPPGGSTGELFF.

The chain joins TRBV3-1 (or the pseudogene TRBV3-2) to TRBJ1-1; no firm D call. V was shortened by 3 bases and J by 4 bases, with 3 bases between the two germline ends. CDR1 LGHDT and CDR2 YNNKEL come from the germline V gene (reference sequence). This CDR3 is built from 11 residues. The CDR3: CASSQATEAFF. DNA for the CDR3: TGTGCCAGCAGCCAGGCCACTGAAGCTTTCTTT.

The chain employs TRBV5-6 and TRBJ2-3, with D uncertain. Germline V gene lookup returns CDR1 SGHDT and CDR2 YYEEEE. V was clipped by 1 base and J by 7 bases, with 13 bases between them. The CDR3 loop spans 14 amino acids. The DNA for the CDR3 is TGTGCCAGCAGCTTGTCTGGTACCCGCAATACGCAGTATTTT. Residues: CASSLSGTRNTQYF.

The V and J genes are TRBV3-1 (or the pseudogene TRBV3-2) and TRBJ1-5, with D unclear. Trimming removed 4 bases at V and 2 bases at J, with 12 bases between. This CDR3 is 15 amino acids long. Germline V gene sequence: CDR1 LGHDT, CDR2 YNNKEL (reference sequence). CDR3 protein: CASSRQAGGNQPQHF. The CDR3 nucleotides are TGTGCCAGCAGCCGCCAGGCCGGAGGCAATCAGCCCCAGCATTTT.

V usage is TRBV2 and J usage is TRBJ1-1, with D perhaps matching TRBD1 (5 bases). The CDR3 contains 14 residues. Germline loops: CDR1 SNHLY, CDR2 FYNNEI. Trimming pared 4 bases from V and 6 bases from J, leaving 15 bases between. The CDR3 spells CASSVRGGGAEAFF. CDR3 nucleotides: TGTGCCAGCAGTGTGAGAGGCGGGGGGGCTGAAGCTTTCTTT.

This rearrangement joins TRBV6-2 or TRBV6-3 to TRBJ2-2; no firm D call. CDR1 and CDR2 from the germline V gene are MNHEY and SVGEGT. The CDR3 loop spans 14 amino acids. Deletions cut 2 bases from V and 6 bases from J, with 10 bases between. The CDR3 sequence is CASSYGAWAGELFF. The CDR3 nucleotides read TGTGCCAGCAGTTACGGAGCGTGGGCCGGGGAGCTGTTTTTT.

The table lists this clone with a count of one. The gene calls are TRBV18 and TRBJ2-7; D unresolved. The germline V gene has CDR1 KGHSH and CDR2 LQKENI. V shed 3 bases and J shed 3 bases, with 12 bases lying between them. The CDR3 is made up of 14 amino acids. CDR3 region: CASSPGPGFYEQYF. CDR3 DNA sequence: TGTGCCAGCTCACCCGGGCCAGGATTCTACGAGCAGTACTTC. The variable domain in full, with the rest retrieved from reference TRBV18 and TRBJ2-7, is NAGVMQNPRHLVRRRGQEARLRCSPMKGHSHVYWYRQLPEEGLKFMVYLQKENIIDESGMPKERFSAEFPKEGPSILRIQQVVRGDSAAYFCASSPGPGFYEQYFGPGTRLTVT.

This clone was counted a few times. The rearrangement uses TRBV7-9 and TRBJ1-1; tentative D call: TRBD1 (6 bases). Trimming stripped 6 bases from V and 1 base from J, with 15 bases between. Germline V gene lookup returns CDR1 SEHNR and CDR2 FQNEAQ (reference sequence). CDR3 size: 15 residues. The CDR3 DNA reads TGTGCCAGCAGGTCCGACAGGCAATCGAACACTGAAGCTTTCTTT. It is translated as CASRSDRQSNTEAFF.

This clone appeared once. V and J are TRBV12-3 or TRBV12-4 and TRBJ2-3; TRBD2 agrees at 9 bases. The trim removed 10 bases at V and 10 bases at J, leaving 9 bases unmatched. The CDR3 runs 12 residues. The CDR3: CATSGASPPQYF. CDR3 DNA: TGTGCCACTAGCGGGGCCTCCCCTCCGCAGTATTTT.

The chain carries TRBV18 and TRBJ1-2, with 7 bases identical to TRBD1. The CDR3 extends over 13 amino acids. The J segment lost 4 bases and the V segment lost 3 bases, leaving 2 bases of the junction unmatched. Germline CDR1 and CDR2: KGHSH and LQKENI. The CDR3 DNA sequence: TGTGCCAGCTCACCGGGGACAGTCTATGGCTACACCTTC. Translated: CASSPGTVYGYTF. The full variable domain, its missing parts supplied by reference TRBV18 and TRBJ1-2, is NAGVMQNPRHLVRRRGQEARLRCSPMKGHSHVYWYRQLPEEGLKFMVYLQKENIIDESGMPKERFSAEFPKEGPSILRIQQVVRGDSAAYFCASSPGTVYGYTFGSGTRLTVV.

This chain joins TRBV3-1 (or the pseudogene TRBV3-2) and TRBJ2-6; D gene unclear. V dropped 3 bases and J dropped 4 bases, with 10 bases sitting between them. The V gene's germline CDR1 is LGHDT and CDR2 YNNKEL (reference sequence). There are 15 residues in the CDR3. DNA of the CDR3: TGTGCCAGCAGCCATACAGTGCCGGGGGCCAACGTCCTGACTTTC. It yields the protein CASSHTVPGANVLTF.

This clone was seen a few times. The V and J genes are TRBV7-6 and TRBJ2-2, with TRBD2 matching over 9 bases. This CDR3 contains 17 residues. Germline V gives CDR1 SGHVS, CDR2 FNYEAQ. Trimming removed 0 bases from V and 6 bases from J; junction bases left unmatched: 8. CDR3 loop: CASSLAQSAGGPGELFF. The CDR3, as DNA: TGTGCCAGCAGCTTAGCTCAGTCGGCGGGAGGGCCCGGGGAGCTGTTTTTT.

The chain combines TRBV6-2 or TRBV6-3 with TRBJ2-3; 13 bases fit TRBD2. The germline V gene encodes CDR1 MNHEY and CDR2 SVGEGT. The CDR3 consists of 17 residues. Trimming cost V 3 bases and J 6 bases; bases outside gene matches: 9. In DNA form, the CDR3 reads TGTGCCAGCAGTTATCACCAGACTAGCGGGGGGCACGATACGCAGTATTTT. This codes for CASSYHQTSGGHDTQYF.

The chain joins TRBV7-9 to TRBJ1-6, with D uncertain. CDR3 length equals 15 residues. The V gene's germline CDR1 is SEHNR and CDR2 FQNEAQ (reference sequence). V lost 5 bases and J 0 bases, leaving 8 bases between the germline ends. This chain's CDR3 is CASSLQSSYNSPLHF. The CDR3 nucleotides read TGTGCCAGCAGCCTACAGAGCTCCTATAATTCACCCCTCCACTTT.